Given below is one T cell receptor (beta chain) in context. Its target is unknown. Unique molecular identifiers tagged the TCR beta cDNA libraries. Some 500,000 cDNA molecules were obtained per 1 to 10 million input T cells. TCRdb analysed the PCR reads with MiXCR anew, one entry per CDR3 protein. The sample shows some 500,000 distinct CDR3 sequences, 45% of them seen only once. This sample was taken from a study of post-analysis software for immune sequencing data. Study background: Recorded disease courses covered relapsing-remitting, secondary progressive and progressive-relapsing multiple sclerosis. Some patients had no subtype annotation.

Trimming left V 2 bases short and J 7 bases short, with 11 bases between. The CDR3 has 13 amino acids. Study findings and constraints: Clustering by F measure revealed strong co-clustering among samples prepared together in one batch. Among 5 or 6 TRBV segments more frequent in patients than controls were TRBV5-6, TRBV5-1 and TRBV20-1. Significantly lower normalized Chao1 diversity was found in patients with multiple sclerosis relative to controls.

The chain has TRBV12-3 or TRBV12-4 and TRBJ1-1; weak D call: TRBD1 (6 bases). Sequencing was performed on blood. The origin of this receptor is a girl under 18 with multiple sclerosis. CDR3 nucleotide sequence: TGTGCCAGCAGTTTAACACAGGGAGGTGAAGCTTTCTTT. This sequence encodes CASSLTQGGEAFF.